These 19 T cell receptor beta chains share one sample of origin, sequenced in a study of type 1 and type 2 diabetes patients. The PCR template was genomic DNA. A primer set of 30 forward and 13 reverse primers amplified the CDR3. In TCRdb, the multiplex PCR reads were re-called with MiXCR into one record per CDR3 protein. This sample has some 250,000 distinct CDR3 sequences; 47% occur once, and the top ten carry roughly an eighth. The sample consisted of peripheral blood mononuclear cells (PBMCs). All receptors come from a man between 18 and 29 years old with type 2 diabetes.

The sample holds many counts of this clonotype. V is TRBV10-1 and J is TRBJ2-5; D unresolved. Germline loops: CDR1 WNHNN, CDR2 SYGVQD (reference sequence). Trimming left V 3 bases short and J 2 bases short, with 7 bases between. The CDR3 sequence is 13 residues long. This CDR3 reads CASSDLLQETQYF. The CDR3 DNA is TGCGCCAGCAGTGACTTACTGCAAGAGACCCAGTACTTC.

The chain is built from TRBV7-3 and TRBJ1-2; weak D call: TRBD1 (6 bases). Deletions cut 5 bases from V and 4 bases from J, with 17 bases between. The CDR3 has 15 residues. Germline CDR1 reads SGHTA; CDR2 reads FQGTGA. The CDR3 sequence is CASSPLGGAGYGYTF. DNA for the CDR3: TGTGCCAGCAGCCCACTTGGGGGGGCTGGCTATGGCTACACCTTC.

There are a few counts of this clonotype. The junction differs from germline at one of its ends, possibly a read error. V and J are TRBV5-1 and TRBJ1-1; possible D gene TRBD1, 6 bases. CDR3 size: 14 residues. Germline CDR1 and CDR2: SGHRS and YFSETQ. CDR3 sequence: CASSLVGGGTEAFF. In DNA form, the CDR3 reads TGTGCCAGCAGCTTAGTAGGAGGGGGGACTGAAGCTTTCTTT.

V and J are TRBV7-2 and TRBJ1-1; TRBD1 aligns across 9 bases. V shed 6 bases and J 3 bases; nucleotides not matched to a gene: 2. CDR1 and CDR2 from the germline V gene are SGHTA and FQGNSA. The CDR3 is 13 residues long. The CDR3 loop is CASRRTGDTEAFF. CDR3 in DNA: TGTGCCAGCAGGCGGACAGGGGACACTGAAGCTTTCTTT.

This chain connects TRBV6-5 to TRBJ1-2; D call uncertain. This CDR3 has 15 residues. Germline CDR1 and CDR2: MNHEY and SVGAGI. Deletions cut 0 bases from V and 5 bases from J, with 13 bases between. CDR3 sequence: CASSYSGLPSYGYTF. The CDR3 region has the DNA TGTGCCAGCAGTTACTCCGGGCTCCCGTCTTATGGCTACACCTTC.

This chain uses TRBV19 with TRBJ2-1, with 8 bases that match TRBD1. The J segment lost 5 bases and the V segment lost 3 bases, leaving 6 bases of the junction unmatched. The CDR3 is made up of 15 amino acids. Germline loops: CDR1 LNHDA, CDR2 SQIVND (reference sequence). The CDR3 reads CASSIGPGGNNEQFF. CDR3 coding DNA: TGTGCCAGTAGTATTGGGCCAGGGGGCAACAATGAGCAGTTCTTC.

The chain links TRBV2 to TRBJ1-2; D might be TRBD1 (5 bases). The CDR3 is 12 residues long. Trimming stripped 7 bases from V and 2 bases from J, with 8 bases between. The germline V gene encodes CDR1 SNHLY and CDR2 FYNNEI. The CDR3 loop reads CASTEGNYGYTF. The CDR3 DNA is TGTGCCAGCACGGAGGGGAACTATGGCTACACCTTC.

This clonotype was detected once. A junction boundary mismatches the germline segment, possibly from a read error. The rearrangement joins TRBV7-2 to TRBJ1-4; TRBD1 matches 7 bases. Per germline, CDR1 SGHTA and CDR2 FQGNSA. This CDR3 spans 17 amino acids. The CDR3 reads CARSLAGDSTWNEKLFF. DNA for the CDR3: TGCGCCAGAAGCTTGGCCGGGGACAGTACCTGGAATGAAAAACTGTTTTTT. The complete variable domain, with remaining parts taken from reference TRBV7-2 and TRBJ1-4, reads GAGVSQSPSNKVTEKGKDVELRCDPISGHTALYWYRQSLGQGLEFLIYFQGNSAPDKSGLPSDRFSAERTGGSVSTLTIQRTQQEDSAVYLCARSLAGDSTWNEKLFFGSGTQLSVL.

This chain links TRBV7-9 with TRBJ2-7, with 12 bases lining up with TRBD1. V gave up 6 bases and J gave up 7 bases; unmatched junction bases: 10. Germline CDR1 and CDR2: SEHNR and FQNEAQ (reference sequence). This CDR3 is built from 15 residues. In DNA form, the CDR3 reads TGTGCCAGCAGGAGCGGGGGACAGGGGGCGCAGGAGCAGTACTTC. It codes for CASRSGGQGAQEQYF.

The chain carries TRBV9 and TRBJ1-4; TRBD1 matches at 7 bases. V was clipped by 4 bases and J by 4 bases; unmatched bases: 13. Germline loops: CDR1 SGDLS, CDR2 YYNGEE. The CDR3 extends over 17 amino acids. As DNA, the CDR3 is TGTGCCAGCAGCCACGACAGGGCGGTAACAGATAATGAAAAACTGTTTTTT. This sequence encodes CASSHDRAVTDNEKLFF.

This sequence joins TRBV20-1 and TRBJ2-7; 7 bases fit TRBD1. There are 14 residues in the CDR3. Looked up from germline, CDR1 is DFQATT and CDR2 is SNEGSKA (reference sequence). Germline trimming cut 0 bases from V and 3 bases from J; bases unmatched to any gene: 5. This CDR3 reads CSARDEAGGYEQYF. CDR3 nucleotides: TGCAGTGCTAGAGATGAGGCAGGGGGCTACGAGCAGTACTTC.

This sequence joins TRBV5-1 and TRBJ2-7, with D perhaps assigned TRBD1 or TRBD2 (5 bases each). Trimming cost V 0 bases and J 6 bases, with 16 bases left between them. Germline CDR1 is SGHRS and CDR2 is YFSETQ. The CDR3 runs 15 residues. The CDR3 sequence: CASSLAGTPEGEQYF. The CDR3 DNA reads TGCGCCAGCAGCTTGGCCGGGACCCCCGAGGGCGAGCAGTACTTC.

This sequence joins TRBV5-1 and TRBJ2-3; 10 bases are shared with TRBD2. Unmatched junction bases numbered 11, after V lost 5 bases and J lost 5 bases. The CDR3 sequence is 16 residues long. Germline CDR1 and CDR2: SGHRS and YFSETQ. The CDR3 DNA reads TGCGCCAGCAGGCATTACAAGCGGGGGGGAATAGATACGCAGTATTTT. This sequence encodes CASRHYKRGGIDTQYF.

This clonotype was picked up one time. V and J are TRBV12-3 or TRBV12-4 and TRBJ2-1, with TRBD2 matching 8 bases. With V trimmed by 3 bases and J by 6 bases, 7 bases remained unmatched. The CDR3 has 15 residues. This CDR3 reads CASSLTSGGGNEQFF. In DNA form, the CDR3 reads TGTGCCAGCAGTTTGACCAGCGGGGGTGGCAATGAGCAGTTCTTC.

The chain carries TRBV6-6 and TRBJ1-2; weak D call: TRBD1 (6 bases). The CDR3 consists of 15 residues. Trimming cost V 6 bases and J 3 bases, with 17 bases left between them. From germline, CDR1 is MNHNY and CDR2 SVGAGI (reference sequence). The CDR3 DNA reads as TGTGCCAGCAGCTACGCTCGGACAGCGTACTATGGCTACACCTTC. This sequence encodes CASSYARTAYYGYTF.

Written as DNA, the CDR3 is TGTGCCAGCAGTGACCAGCCTCAAACCCAAGAGACCCAGTACTTC. Amino acid sequence: CASSDQPQTQETQYF. The V gene is TRBV19, the J gene TRBJ2-5; D gene unclear. CDR1 and CDR2 (germline): LNHDA, SQIVND (reference sequence). The CDR3 runs 15 residues. Trimming stripped 9 bases from V and 1 base from J, with 18 bases between.

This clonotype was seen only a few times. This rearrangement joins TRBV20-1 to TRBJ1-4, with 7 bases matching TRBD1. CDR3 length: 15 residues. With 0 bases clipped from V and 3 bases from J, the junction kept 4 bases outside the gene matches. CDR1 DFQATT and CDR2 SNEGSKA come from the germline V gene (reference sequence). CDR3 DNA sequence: TGCAGTGCTAGAGATTATCAGGGGGCTAATGAAAAACTGTTTTTT. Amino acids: CSARDYQGANEKLFF.

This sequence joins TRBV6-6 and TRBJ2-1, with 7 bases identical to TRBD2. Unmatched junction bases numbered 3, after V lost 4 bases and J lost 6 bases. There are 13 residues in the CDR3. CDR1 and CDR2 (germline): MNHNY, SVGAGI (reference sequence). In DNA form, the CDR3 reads TGTGCCAGCAGTTTTTGGACTAGCAATGAGCAGTTCTTC. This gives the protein CASSFWTSNEQFF.

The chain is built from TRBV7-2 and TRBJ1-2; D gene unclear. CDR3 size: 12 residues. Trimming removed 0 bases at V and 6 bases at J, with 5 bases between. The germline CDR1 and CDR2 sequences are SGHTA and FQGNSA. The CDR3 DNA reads TGTGCCAGCAGCTTAGCTACAGATGGCTACACCTTC. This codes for CASSLATDGYTF.